The rows below give T cell receptor beta chains drawn from one sample of a study of cytomegalovirus exposure and HLA in healthy donors. The protocol was immunoSEQ multiplex PCR, while the TCRdb copy is restricted to in-frame clones and leaves out a portion. This sample carries under 200,000 clones, about 75% of them seen once, and the ten largest clones take 4% to 5.5%. Material: PBMCs. The receptors stem from a male donor in good health and CMV-seronegative. Each CDR3 is given without its conserved first and last residue. Some rows have no size entry. The others give once, few or many, or a class for an expanded clone.

.,TRBV5-1,ASSLAFSGTSAHEQY
few,TRBV6-1,ASSVTGDEQY
.,TRBV18,ASTHTGTGATDTQY
.,TRBV15,ATSSRTSGGNEQF
.,TRBV18,ASSPPTGGVPLH
few,TRBV7-9,ASAISGNTEAF
.,TRBV5-1,ASSWTGGFTGELF
.,TRBV6-6,ASSDSGVSGANVLT
.,TRBV7-9,ASSTPTVISGNTIY
.,TRBV2,ASRIRGGSSYNEQF
.,TRBV6-4,ASSDERAGGNEQF
.,TRBV7-3,ASSLTGLAVTSTDTQY
.,TRBV6-1,ASRTQGALTDTQY
.,TRBV28,AGAGAGGYT
once,TRBV30,AWSKGAQFYEQY